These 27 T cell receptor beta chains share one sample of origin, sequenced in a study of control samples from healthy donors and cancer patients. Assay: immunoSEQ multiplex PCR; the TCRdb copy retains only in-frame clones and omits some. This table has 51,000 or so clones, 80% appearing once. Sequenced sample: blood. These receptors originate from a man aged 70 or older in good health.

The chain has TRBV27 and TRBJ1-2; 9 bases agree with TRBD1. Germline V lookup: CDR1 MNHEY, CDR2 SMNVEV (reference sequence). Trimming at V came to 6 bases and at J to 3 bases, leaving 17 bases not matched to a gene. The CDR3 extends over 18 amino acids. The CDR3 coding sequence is TGTGCCAGCAGCCGAAAGCCCGGTCCCGGGACAGGGTACTATGGCTACACCTTC. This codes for CASSRKPGPGTGYYGYTF.

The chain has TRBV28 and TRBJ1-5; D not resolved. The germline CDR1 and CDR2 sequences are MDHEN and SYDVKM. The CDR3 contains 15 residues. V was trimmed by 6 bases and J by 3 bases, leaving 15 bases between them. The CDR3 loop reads CASSSPAGANQPQHF. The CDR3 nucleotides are TGTGCCAGCAGCTCACCAGCAGGAGCCAATCAGCCCCAGCATTTT.

Here the CDR3 DNA reads TGTGCCAGCAGCGTATTCGGGGGGGCTGCGGGTGAGCAGTTCTTC. Amino acids: CASSVFGGAAGEQFF. The chain combines TRBV9 with TRBJ2-1, with 8 bases lining up with TRBD2. V was clipped by 1 base and J by 9 bases; unmatched bases: 9. CDR3 size: 15 residues. CDR1 SGDLS and CDR2 YYNGEE come from the germline V gene. Full variable domain (missing parts from reference TRBV9 and TRBJ2-1): DSGVTQTPKHLITATGQRVTLRCSPRSGDLSVYWYQQSLDQGLQFLIQYYNGEERAKGNILERFSAQQFPDLHSELNLSSLELGDSALYFCASSVFGGAAGEQFFGPGTRLTVL.

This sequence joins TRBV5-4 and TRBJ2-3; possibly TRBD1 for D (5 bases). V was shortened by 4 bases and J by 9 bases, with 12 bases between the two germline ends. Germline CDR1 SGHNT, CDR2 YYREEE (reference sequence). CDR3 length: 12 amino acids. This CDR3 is CASSPDSRTQYF. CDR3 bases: TGTGCCAGCAGCCCAGACAGTAGGACGCAGTATTTT.

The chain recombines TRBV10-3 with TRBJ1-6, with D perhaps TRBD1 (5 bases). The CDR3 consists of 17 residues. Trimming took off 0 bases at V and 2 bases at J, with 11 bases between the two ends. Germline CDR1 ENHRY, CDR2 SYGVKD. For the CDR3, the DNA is TGTGCCATCAGTGAGTCGAGAAGGGGAACCTATAATTCACCCCTCCACTTT. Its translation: CAISESRRGTYNSPLHF.

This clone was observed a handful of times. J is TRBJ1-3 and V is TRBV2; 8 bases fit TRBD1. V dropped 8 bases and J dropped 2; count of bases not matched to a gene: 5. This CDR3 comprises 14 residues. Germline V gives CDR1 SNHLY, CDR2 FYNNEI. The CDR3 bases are TGTGCCAGCCGACAGGGGTCCGCTGGAAACACCATATATTTT. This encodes CASRQGSAGNTIYF.

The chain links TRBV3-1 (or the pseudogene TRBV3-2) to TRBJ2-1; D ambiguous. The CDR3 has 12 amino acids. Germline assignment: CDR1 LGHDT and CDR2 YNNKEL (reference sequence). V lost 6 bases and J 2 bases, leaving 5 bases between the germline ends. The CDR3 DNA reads TGTGCCAGCAGTCTAACCTACAATGAGCAGTTCTTC. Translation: CASSLTYNEQFF.

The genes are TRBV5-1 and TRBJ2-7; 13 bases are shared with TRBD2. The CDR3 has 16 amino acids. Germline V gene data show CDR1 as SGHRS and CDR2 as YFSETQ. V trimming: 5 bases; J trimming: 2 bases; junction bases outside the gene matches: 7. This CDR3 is CASRLAGGTSTYEQYF. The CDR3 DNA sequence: TGCGCCAGCAGACTAGCGGGAGGGACTTCGACCTACGAGCAGTACTTC.

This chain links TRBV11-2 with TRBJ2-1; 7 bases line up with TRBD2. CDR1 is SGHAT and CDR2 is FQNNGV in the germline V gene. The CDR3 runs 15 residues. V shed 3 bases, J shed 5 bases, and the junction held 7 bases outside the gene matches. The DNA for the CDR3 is TGTGCCAGCAGCTTGACTAGCCAGACGAACAATGAGCAGTTCTTC. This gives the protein CASSLTSQTNNEQFF.

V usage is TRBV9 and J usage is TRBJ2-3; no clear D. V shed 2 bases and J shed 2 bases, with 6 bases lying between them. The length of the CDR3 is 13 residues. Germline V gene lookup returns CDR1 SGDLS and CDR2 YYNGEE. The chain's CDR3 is CASSVGTTDTQYF. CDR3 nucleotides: TGTGCCAGCAGCGTCGGTACCACAGATACGCAGTATTTT. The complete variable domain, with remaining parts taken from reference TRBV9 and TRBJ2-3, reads DSGVTQTPKHLITATGQRVTLRCSPRSGDLSVYWYQQSLDQGLQFLIQYYNGEERAKGNILERFSAQQFPDLHSELNLSSLELGDSALYFCASSVGTTDTQYFGPGTRLTVL.

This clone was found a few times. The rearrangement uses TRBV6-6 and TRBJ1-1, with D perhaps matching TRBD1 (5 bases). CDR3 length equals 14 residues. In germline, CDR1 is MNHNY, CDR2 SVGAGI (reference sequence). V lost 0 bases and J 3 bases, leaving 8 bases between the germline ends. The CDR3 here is CASSYSQGHTEAFF. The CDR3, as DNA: TGTGCCAGCAGTTACTCGCAGGGCCACACTGAAGCTTTCTTT.

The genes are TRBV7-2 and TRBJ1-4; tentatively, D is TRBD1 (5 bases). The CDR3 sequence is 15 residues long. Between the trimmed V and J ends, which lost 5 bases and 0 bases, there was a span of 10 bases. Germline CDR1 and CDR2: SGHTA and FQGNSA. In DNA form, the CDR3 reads TGTGCCAGCAGCGAGACAGCGGCAACTAATGAAAAACTGTTTTTT. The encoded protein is CASSETAATNEKLFF.

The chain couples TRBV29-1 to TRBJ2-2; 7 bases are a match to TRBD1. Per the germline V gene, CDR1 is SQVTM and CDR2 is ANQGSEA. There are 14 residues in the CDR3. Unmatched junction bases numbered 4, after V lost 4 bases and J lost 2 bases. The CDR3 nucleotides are TGCAGCGTTGCTACAGGGGCCAACACCGGGGAGCTGTTTTTT. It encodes CSVATGANTGELFF.

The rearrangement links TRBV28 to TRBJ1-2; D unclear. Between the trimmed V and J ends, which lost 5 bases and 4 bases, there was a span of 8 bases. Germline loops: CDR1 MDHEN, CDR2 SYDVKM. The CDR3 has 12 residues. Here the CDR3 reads CASSPGSYGYTF. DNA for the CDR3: TGTGCCAGCAGTCCGGGAAGCTATGGCTACACCTTC.

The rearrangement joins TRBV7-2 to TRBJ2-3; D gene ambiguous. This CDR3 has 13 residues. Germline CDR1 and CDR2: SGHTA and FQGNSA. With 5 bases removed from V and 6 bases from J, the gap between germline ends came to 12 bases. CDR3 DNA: TGTGCCAGCAGCCTCAAGGCCCGGGATACGCAGTATTTT. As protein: CASSLKARDTQYF.

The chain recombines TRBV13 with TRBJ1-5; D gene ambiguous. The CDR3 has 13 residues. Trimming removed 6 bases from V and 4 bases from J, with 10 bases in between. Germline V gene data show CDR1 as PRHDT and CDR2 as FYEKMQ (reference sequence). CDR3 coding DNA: TGTGCCAGCAGTGATGGAGTGAATCAGCCCCAGCATTTT. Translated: CASSDGVNQPQHF.

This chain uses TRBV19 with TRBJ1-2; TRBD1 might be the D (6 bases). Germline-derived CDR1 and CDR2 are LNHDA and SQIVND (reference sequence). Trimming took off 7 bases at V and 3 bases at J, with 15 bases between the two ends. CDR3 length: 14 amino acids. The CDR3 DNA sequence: TGTGCCAGTAATTCCGAAGGGGGGGACTATGGCTACACCTTC. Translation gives CASNSEGGDYGYTF.

The DNA for the CDR3 is TGTGCCAGCTCACGACAGCATAATGAAAAACTGTTTTTT. It translates to CASSRQHNEKLFF. This chain uses TRBV18 with TRBJ1-4, with D perhaps TRBD1 (5 bases). The V gene lost 4 bases and the J gene lost 4 bases, with 7 bases spanning the gap. CDR1 KGHSH and CDR2 LQKENI come from the germline V gene. The CDR3 sequence is 13 residues long. The full variable domain, its missing parts supplied by reference TRBV18 and TRBJ1-4, is NAGVMQNPRHLVRRRGQEARLRCSPMKGHSHVYWYRQLPEEGLKFMVYLQKENIIDESGMPKERFSAEFPKEGPSILRIQQVVRGDSAAYFCASSRQHNEKLFFGSGTQLSVL.

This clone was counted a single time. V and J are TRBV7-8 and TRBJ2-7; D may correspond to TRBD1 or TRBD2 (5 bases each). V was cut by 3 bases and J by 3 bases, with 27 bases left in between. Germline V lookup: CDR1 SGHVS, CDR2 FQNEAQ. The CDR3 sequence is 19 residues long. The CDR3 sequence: CASSFTGALFRETDYEQYF. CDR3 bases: TGTGCCAGCAGCTTTACCGGGGCTTTATTTAGAGAGACAGACTACGAGCAGTACTTC. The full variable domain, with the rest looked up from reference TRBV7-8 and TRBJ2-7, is GAGVSQSPRYKVAKRGQDVALRCDPISGHVSLFWYQQALGQGPEFLTYFQNEAQLDKSGLPSDRFFAERPEGSVSTLKIQRTQQEDSAVYLCASSFTGALFRETDYEQYFGPGTRLTVT.

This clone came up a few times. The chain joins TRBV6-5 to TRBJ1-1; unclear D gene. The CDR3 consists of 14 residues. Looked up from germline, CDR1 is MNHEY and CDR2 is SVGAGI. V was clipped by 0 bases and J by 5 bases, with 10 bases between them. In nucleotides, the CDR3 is TGTGCCAGCAGTTACTCCCTCGGGGAAACTGAAGCTTTCTTT. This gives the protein CASSYSLGETEAFF.

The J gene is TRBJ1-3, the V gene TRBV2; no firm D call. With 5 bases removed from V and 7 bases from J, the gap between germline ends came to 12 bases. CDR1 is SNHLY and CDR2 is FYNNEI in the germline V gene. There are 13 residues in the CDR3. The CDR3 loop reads CASSPRLGNTIYF. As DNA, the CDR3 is TGTGCCAGCAGTCCCCGGCTCGGGAACACCATATATTTT.

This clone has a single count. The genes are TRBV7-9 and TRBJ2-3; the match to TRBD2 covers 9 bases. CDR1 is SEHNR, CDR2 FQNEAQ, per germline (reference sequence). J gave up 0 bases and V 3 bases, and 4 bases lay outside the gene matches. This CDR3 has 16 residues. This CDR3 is CASSFLLAGSTDTQYF. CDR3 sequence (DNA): TGTGCCAGCAGCTTTTTACTAGCGGGTAGCACAGATACGCAGTATTTT.

CDR3 bases: TGTGCCATCAGTTCTTCTTGGACTAGCGGGGGGTACACAGATACGCAGTATTTT. As protein: CAISSSWTSGGYTDTQYF. The V call is TRBV10-3, the J call TRBJ2-3, with 14 bases aligning to TRBD2. The V gene's germline CDR1 is ENHRY and CDR2 SYGVKD. J gave up 2 bases and V 5 bases, and 9 bases lay outside the gene matches. The CDR3 length is 18 residues.

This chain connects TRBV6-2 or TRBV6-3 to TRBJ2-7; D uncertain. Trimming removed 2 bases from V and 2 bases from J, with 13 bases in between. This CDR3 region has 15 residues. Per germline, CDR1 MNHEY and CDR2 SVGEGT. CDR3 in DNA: TGTGCCAGCAGTTACCCAGCTCCCCGTACCTACGAGCAGTACTTC. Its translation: CASSYPAPRTYEQYF.

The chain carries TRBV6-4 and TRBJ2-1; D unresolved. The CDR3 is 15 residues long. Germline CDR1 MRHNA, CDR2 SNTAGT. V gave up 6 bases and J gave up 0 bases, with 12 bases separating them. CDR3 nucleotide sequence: TGTGCCAGCAGCCCAGAGCAGAGCTCCTACAATGAGCAGTTCTTC. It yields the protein CASSPEQSSYNEQFF.

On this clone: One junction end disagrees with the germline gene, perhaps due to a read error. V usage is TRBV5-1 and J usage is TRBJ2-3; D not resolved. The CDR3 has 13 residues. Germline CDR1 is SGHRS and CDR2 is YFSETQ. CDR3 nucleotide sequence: TGCGCCAGCAGATTGGATGGAGAAGATACGCAGTATTTT. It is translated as CASRLDGEDTQYF. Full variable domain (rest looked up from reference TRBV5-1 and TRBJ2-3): KAGVTQTPRYLIKTRGQQVTLSCSPISGHRSVSWYQQTPGQGLQFLFEYFSETQRNKGNFPGRFSGRQFSNSRSEMNVSTLELGDSALYLCASRLDGEDTQYFGPGTRLTVL.

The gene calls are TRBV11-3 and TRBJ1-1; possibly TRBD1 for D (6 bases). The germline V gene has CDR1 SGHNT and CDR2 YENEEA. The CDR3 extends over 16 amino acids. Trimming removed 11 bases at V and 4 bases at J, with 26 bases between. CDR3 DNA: TGTGCCTGCTGTTGGCGGGGTGGGGGCGGGAGCACTGAAGCTTTCTTT. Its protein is CACCWRGGGGSTEAFF.